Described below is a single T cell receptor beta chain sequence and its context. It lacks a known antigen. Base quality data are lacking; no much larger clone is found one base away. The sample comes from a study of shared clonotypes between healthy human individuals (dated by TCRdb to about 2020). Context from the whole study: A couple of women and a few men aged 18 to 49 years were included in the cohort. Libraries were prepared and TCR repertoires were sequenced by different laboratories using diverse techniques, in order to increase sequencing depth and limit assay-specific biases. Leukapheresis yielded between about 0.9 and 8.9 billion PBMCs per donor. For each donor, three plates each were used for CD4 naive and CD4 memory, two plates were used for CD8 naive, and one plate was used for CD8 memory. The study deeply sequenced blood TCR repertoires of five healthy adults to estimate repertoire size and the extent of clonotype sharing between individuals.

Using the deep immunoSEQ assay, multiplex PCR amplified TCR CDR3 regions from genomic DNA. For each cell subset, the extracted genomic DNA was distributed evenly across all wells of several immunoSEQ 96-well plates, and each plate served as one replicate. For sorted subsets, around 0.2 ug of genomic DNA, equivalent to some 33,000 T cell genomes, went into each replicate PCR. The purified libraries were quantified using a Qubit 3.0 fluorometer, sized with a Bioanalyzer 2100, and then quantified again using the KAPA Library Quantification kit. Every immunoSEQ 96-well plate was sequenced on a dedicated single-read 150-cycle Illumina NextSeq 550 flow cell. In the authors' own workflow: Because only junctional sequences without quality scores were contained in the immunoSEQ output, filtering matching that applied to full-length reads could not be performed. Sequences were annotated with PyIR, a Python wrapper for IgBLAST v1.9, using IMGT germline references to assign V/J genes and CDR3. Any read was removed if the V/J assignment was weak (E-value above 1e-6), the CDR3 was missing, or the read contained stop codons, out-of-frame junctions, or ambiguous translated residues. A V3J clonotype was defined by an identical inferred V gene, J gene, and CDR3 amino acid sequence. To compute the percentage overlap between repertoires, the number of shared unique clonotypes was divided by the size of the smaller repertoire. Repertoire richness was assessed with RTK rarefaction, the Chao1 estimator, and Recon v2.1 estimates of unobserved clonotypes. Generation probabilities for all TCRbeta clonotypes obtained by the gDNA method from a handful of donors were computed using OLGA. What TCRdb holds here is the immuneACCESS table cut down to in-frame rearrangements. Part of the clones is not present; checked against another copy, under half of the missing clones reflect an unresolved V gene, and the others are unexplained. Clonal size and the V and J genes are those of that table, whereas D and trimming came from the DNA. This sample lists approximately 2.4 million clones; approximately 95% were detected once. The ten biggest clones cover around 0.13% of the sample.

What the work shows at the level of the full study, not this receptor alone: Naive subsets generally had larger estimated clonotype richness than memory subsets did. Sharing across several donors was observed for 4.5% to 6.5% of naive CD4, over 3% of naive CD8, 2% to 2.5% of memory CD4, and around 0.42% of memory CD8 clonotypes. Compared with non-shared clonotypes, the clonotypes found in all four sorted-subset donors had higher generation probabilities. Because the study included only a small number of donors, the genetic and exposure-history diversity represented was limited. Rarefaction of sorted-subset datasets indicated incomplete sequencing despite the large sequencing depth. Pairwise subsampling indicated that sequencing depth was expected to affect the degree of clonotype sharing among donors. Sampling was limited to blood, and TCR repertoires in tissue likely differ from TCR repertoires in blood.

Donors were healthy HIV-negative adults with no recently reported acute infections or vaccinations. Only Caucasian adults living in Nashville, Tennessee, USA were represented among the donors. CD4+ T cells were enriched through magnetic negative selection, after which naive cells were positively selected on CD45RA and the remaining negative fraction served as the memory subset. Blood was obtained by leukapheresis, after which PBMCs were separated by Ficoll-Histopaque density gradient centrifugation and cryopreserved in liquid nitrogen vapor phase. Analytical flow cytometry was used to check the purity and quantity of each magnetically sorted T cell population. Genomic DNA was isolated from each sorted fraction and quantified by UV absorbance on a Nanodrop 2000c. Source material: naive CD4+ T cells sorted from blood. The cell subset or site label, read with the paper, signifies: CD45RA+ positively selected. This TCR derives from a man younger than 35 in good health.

The CDR3 loop reads CAWIPQGMFAEAFF. The nucleotide sequence reads as follows: TGTGCCTGGATCCCACAGGGGATGTTCGCTGAAGCTTTCTTT. The V and J genes are TRBV30 and TRBJ1-1; 7 bases in the junction line up with TRBD1. Spanning cysteine to phenylalanine, the CDR3 consists of 14 amino acids. Only the CDR3 region is kept as DNA, spanning 42 bases read in frame from base 1. The germline V gene (reference sequence) sets CDR1 to GTSNPN and CDR2 to SVGIG. The germline V end is reduced by 4 bases and the J end by 6 bases; junction bases left unmatched: 11.